This T cell receptor beta chain was identified during a study of cytomegalovirus exposure and HLA in healthy donors. Vbeta (60) and Jbeta (13) primers were used in the PCR. Sequencing used immunoSEQ multiplex PCR; TCRdb keeps in-frame clones, though not all of them. Of approximately 100,000 clones in the sample, 60% to 85% were seen once. On this clone: The antigen is unknown.

Findings and caveats of the study: Presence/absence analyses rested on an assumption that sequencing depth was roughly uniform across donors.

V lost 0 bases to trimming and J lost 8 bases, with 20 bases between them. The germline CDR1 and CDR2 sequences are LNHDA and SQIVND (reference sequence). There are 17 residues in the CDR3. The chain is built from TRBV19 and TRBJ2-1, with D perhaps TRBD1 (7 bases). Sequencing used PBMCs. This sequence originates from a female donor in good health and CMV-seronegative. The CDR3: CASSIDLGGGGQDEQFF. CDR3 DNA sequence: TGTGCCAGTAGTATAGATCTAGGAGGGGGCGGTCAAGATGAGCAGTTCTTC.